What follows are 26 T cell receptor beta chains derived from one specimen sequenced in a study of blood T cell repertoires in COVID-19. TCRdb's copy holds only in-frame clones and misses some; the assay was immunoSEQ multiplex PCR. The sample consists of a few hundred thousand clones, 88% of them appearing once. What was sequenced was PBMCs or T cells enriched from blood (not recorded which). Receptors originate from a man aged 25-45 years who had recovered from COVID-19.

The V call is TRBV7-6, the J call TRBJ2-7, with 8 bases that match TRBD1. V dropped 0 bases and J dropped 2; count of bases not matched to a gene: 6. The V gene's germline CDR1 is SGHVS and CDR2 FNYEAQ. This CDR3 is built from 16 residues. The CDR3 is CASSLAPGQATYEQYF. In DNA form, the CDR3 reads TGTGCCAGCAGCTTAGCGCCGGGACAGGCGACCTACGAGCAGTACTTC. The full variable domain, with the rest looked up from reference TRBV7-6 and TRBJ2-7, is GAGVSQSPRYKVTKRGQDVALRCDPISGHVSLYWYRQALGQGPEFLTYFNYEAQQDKSGLPNDRFSAERPEGSISTLTIQRTEQRDSAMYRCASSLAPGQATYEQYFGPGTRLTVT.

The gene calls are TRBV10-3 and TRBJ2-2; perhaps TRBD2 as D (5 bases). V shed 3 bases and J shed 3 bases, with 14 bases lying between them. Germline V gene data show CDR1 as ENHRY and CDR2 as SYGVKD. The CDR3 is 16 amino acids. CDR3 nucleotides: TGTGCCATCAGTGACGGTGTTGCGGGCTACACCGGGGAGCTGTTTTTT. Its protein is CAISDGVAGYTGELFF.

There are a few counts of this clone. V and J are TRBV11-2 and TRBJ2-7, with D perhaps matching TRBD2 (6 bases). The V end was cut by 4 bases, the J end by 2 bases, with 12 bases between. The V gene's germline CDR1 is SGHAT and CDR2 FQNNGV. This CDR3 is built from 14 residues. CDR3 sequence: CASSWGLQTYEQYF. The CDR3 bases are TGTGCCAGCAGCTGGGGACTGCAAACCTACGAGCAGTACTTC.

The chain links TRBV3-1 (or the pseudogene TRBV3-2) to TRBJ1-1; D is perhaps TRBD1 (6 bases). The germline gives CDR1 LGHDT, CDR2 YNNKEL (reference sequence). The CDR3 length is 15 residues. V lost 0 bases to trimming and J lost 5 bases, with 13 bases between them. The CDR3 coding sequence is TGTGCCAGCAGCCAAGATCAGCACAGGGTGACTGAAGCTTTCTTT. Translated: CASSQDQHRVTEAFF.

This sequence joins TRBV27 and TRBJ1-4, with D perhaps matching TRBD1 (6 bases). Trimming stripped 2 bases from V and 0 bases from J, with 10 bases between. Germline loops: CDR1 MNHEY, CDR2 SMNVEV (reference sequence). CDR3 length: 16 residues. CDR3 region: CASSLAGVATNEKLFF. CDR3 nucleotides: TGTGCCAGCAGTTTAGCAGGGGTAGCAACTAATGAAAAACTGTTTTTT.

This clone is a singleton in its sample. V gene TRBV6-5 combines with J gene TRBJ2-7; 13 nucleotides agree with TRBD2. J gave up 1 base and V 9 bases, and 6 bases lay outside the gene matches. This CDR3 comprises 15 residues. Germline CDR1 reads MNHEY; CDR2 reads SVGAGI. The CDR3 reads CASTLAGGLSYEQYF. Here the CDR3 DNA reads TGTGCCAGTACACTAGCGGGGGGGTTGTCCTACGAGCAGTACTTC.

The chain carries TRBV10-2 and TRBJ2-7; possibly TRBD1 for D (6 bases). The CDR3 consists of 14 residues. The germline CDR1 and CDR2 sequences are WSHSY and SAAADI. V shed 7 bases and J shed 2 bases, with 15 bases lying between them. CDR3 sequence: CASKPGTSTYEQYF. The CDR3 coding sequence is TGCGCCAGCAAACCCGGGACATCAACCTACGAGCAGTACTTC.

This rearrangement joins TRBV6-5 to TRBJ2-1, with D possibly matching TRBD2 (6 bases). V shed 5 bases and J shed 2 bases, with 7 bases lying between them. The V gene's germline CDR1 is MNHEY and CDR2 SVGAGI. The CDR3 has 13 amino acids. The CDR3 loop is CASSTGAYNEQFF. Written as DNA, the CDR3 is TGTGCCAGCAGTACGGGAGCCTACAATGAGCAGTTCTTC.

The V call is TRBV19, the J call TRBJ1-1; D perhaps matches TRBD1 (5 bases). V shed 7 bases and J shed 5 bases, with 17 bases lying between them. The germline V gene has CDR1 LNHDA and CDR2 SQIVND (reference sequence). This CDR3 is 14 amino acids long. Here the CDR3 reads CASTPGPGLTEAFF. CDR3 in DNA: TGTGCCAGTACCCCGGGCCCAGGGTTGACTGAAGCTTTCTTT.

This clone was seen just once. The chain links TRBV18 to TRBJ1-1; D gene ambiguous. V gave up 4 bases and J gave up 2 bases, with 17 bases separating them. In germline, CDR1 is KGHSH, CDR2 LQKENI. The CDR3 sequence is 16 residues long. The CDR3 protein is CASSRLIGVSNTEAFF. CDR3 DNA sequence: TGTGCCAGCTCACGTCTAATCGGGGTTTCCAACACTGAAGCTTTCTTT.

This clone occurred once. The V call is TRBV3-1 (or the pseudogene TRBV3-2), the J call TRBJ2-5, with D possibly being TRBD2 (6 bases). Germline-derived CDR1 and CDR2 are LGHDT and YNNKEL (reference sequence). CDR3 length equals 13 residues. Trimming stripped 8 bases from V and 2 bases from J, with 12 bases between. In nucleotides, the CDR3 is TGTGCCAGCCGGGACTTAGGACAAGAGACCCAGTACTTC. As protein: CASRDLGQETQYF.

This clone has only one observation. This rearrangement joins TRBV7-9 to TRBJ2-3, with D perhaps TRBD2 (6 bases). Germline V gene sequence: CDR1 SEHNR, CDR2 FQNEAQ (reference sequence). V was shortened by 0 bases and J by 3 bases, with 7 bases between the two germline ends. The CDR3 is 14 residues long. The CDR3 bases are TGTGCCAGCAGCTTAGCGGGGAGGACAGATACGCAGTATTTT. This translates into CASSLAGRTDTQYF.

In DNA form, the CDR3 reads TGTGCCTGGAATACACTGGACAGGGAAGGAAACACCATATATTTT. The encoded protein is CAWNTLDREGNTIYF. This chain uses TRBV30 with TRBJ1-3; 8 nucleotides agree with TRBD1. The CDR3 length is 15 residues. V lost 4 bases and J lost 4; bases outside the gene matches: 9. Germline V lookup: CDR1 GTSNPN, CDR2 SVGIG (reference sequence).

The V gene is TRBV11-2, the J gene TRBJ2-7; 9 positions match TRBD1. This CDR3 has 16 amino acids. The germline V gene has CDR1 SGHAT and CDR2 FQNNGV. The ends lost 0 bases at V and 3 bases at J; junction bases unmatched: 6. Here the CDR3 DNA reads TGTGCCAGCAGCTTAGAAGGACAGGGGTTCGGCTACGAGCAGTACTTC. Its protein is CASSLEGQGFGYEQYF.

Remarks on this clone: A clone one base away is much larger, so this may be a read error. The same CDR3 is also encoded by other DNA sequences in this sample. This chain links TRBV7-9 with TRBJ2-7, with D possibly matching TRBD2 (5 bases). Per germline, CDR1 SEHNR and CDR2 FQNEAQ (reference sequence). The CDR3 runs 12 residues. V gave up 3 bases and J gave up 3 bases, with 6 bases separating them. Here the CDR3 DNA reads TGTGCCAGCAGCTTGAGCGGCTACGAGCAGTACTTC. It yields the protein CASSLSGYEQYF.

The chain uses TRBV7-9 and TRBJ2-1; no definite D call. The length of the CDR3 is 16 residues. CDR1 is SEHNR and CDR2 is FQNEAQ in the germline V gene (reference sequence). The ends were cut back, 5 bases at V and 3 bases at J, with 17 bases in the middle. The CDR3: CASSPLGGARYNEQFF. CDR3 DNA: TGTGCCAGCAGCCCCTTAGGCGGAGCCCGCTACAATGAGCAGTTCTTC.

The V gene is TRBV9, the J gene TRBJ2-3; 7 bases match TRBD1. Germline V gene data show CDR1 as SGDLS and CDR2 as YYNGEE. V gave up 3 bases and J gave up 4 bases; unmatched junction bases: 11. The length of the CDR3 is 16 residues. Here the CDR3 DNA reads TGTGCCAGCAGCGGGACGTCGACAGGGCCCCCAGATACGCAGTATTTT. Its translation is CASSGTSTGPPDTQYF.

The chain employs TRBV28 and TRBJ1-1; 8 bases fit TRBD1. CDR1 and CDR2 from the germline V gene are MDHEN and SYDVKM. J was trimmed by 0 bases and V by 5 bases; bases with no gene match: 5. The CDR3 runs 15 residues. DNA for the CDR3: TGTGCCAGCAGTGGACAGGGCATTATGAACACTGAAGCTTTCTTT. Its translation: CASSGQGIMNTEAFF. Filled out from reference TRBV28 and TRBJ1-1, the complete variable domain reads DVKVTQSSRYLVKRTGEKVFLECVQDMDHENMFWYRQDPGLGLRLIYFSYDVKMKEKGDIPEGYSVSREKKERFSLILESASTNQTSMYLCASSGQGIMNTEAFFGQGTRLTVV.

The J gene is TRBJ2-3, the V gene TRBV15, with TRBD1 matching over 10 bases. This CDR3 contains 14 residues. From germline, CDR1 is LNHNV and CDR2 YYDKDF (reference sequence). Trimming removed 5 bases from V and 4 bases from J; junction bases left unmatched: 3. CDR3 nucleotides: TGTGCCACCAGCGGGACAGGGGTTCCAGATACGCAGTATTTT. Residues: CATSGTGVPDTQYF.

This clone has just one count. The V call is TRBV20-1, the J call TRBJ2-5; D is perhaps TRBD2 (6 bases). This CDR3 comprises 13 residues. V was shortened by 3 bases and J by 4 bases, with 12 bases between the two germline ends. The germline gives CDR1 DFQATT, CDR2 SNEGSKA (reference sequence). The CDR3 here is CSASVERAETQYF. Here the CDR3 DNA reads TGCAGTGCTAGTGTCGAGCGGGCAGAGACCCAGTACTTC.

The CDR3, as DNA: TGTGCCAGCAGTGGCCGGGACAGAGAATTCGCTTCTGGAAACACCATATATTTT. Its protein is CASSGRDREFASGNTIYF. The chain joins TRBV6-1 to TRBJ1-3, with TRBD1 matching 7 bases. The CDR3 is 18 residues long. Germline CDR1 MNHNS, CDR2 SASEGT. Unmatched junction bases numbered 13, after V lost 4 bases and J lost 1 base.

J is TRBJ2-7 and V is TRBV5-6, with 15 bases that match TRBD2. Germline loops: CDR1 SGHDT, CDR2 YYEEEE. The CDR3 consists of 15 residues. The V segment lost 3 bases and the J segment 4 bases; nucleotides outside the gene matches: 2. As DNA, the CDR3 is TGTGCCAGCAGCTCAGGGACTAGCGGGGGGTACGAGCAGTACTTC. It translates to CASSSGTSGGYEQYF.

The chain has TRBV27 and TRBJ1-6; D gene uncertain. CDR1 is MNHEY and CDR2 is SMNVEV in the germline V gene (reference sequence). Trimming pared 2 bases from V and 7 bases from J, leaving 15 bases between. The CDR3 totals 16 residues. The CDR3, as DNA: TGTGCCAGCAGTTTAGAGGGTCGTGTAGTGAATTCACCCCTCCACTTT. Its translation: CASSLEGRVVNSPLHF.

The J gene is TRBJ2-2, the V gene TRBV5-1; TRBD1 aligns across 8 bases. The CDR3 contains 14 residues. Trimming removed 7 bases from V and 5 bases from J; junction bases left unmatched: 7. Per the germline V gene, CDR1 is SGHRS and CDR2 is YFSETQ. The CDR3 nucleotides read TGCGCCAGCGAGAGACAGGGGCTGACCGGGGAGCTGTTTTTT. It codes for CASERQGLTGELFF.

The genes are TRBV4-1 and TRBJ1-4; 11 bases are a match to TRBD1. Unmatched junction bases numbered 6, after V lost 4 bases and J lost 8 bases. This CDR3 spans 15 amino acids. The germline CDR1 and CDR2 sequences are MGHRA and YSYEKL. CDR3 nucleotides: TGCGCCAGCAGCCGTAGGACAGGGGGCGAGGAAAAACTGTTTTTT. The encoded protein is CASSRRTGGEEKLFF.

The chain has TRBV28 and TRBJ2-2; D uncertain. V was pared by 3 bases and J by 8 bases, with 10 bases between. Per germline, CDR1 MDHEN and CDR2 SYDVKM. The CDR3 length is 13 residues. CDR3 sequence: CASSLGRPGELFF. CDR3 nucleotides: TGTGCCAGCAGTTTGGGCCGGCCTGGGGAGCTGTTTTTT.